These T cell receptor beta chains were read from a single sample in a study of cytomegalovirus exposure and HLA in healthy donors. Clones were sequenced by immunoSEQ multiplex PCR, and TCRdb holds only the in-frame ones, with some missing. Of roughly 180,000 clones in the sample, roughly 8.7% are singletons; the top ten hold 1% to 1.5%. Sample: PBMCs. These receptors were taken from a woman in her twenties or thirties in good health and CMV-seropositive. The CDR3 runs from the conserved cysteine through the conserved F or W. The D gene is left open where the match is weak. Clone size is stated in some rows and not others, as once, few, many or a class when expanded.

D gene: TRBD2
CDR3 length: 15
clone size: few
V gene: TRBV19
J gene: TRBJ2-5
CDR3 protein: CASSLGPTGGKTQYF
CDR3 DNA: TGTGCCAGTAGTCTGGGACCCACGGGGGGGAAGACCCAGTACTTC

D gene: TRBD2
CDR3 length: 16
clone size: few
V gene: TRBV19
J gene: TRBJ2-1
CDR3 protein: CASSIIGLAEDNEQFF
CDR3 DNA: TGTGCCAGTAGTATAATAGGACTAGCGGAAGACAATGAGCAGTTCTTC

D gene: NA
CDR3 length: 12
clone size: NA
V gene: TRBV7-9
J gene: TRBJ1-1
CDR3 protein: CAIGGVNTEAFF
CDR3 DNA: TGTGCCATTGGGGGGGTGAACACTGAAGCTTTCTTT

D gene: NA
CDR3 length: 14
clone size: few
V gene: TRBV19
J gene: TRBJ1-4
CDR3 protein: CASSIAGGIEKLFF
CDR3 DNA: TGTGCCAGTAGTATCGCGGGGGGGATCGAAAAACTGTTTTTT

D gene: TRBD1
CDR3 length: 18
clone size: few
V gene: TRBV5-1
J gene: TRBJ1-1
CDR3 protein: CASMASGQGFDMNTEAFF
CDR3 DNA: TGCGCCAGCATGGCTTCGGGACAGGGGTTTGACATGAACACCGAAGCTTTCTTT

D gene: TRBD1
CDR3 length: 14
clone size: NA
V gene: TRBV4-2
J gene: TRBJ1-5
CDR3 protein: CASSHDRGLKPQHF
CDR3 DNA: TGTGCCAGCAGCCATGACAGGGGATTAAAACCCCAGCATTTT

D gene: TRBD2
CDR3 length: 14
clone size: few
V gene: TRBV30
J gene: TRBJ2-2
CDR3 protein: CAWSAGLVNGELFF
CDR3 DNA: TGTGCCTGGAGCGCCGGACTAGTTAACGGGGAGCTGTTTTTT

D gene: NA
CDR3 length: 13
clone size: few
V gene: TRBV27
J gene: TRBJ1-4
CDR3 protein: CATREEGVRELFF
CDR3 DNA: TGTGCTACGCGGGAGGAAGGGGTTCGGGAACTGTTTTTT

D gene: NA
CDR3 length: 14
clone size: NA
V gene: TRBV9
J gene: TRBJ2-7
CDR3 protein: CASSVEGGGYEQYF
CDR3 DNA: TGTGCCAGCAGCGTAGAGGGAGGCGGCTACGAGCAGTACTTC

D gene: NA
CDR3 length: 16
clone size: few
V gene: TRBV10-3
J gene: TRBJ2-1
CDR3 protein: CAISEARRAHYNEQFF
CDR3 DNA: TGTGCCATCAGTGAGGCCCGCAGGGCCCACTACAATGAGCAGTTCTTC

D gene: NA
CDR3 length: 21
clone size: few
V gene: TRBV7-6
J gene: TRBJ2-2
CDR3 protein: CASSSSVAGPSLERVTGELFF
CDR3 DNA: TGTGCCAGCAGCTCTTCGGTCGCGGGACCTTCTCTTGAGAGGGTCACCGGGGAGCTGTTTTTT

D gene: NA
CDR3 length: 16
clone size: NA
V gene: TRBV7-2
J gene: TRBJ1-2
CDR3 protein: CASSLASGDRRGGYTF
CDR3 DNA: TGTGCCAGCAGCTTAGCGAGCGGGGACCGCCGAGGTGGCTACACCTTC

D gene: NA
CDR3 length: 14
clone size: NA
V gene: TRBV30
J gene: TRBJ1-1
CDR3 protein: CAWKKRQVNTEAFF
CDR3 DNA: TGTGCCTGGAAAAAGCGACAGGTGAACACTGAAGCTTTCTTT

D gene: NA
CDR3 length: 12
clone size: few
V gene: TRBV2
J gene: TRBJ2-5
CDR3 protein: CASMKEGETQYF
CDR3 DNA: TGTGCCAGCATGAAGGAGGGCGAGACCCAGTACTTC

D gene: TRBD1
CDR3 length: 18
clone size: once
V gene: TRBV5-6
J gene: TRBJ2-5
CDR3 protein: CASSLISGPGQGLETQYF
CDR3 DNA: TGTGCCAGCAGCTTAATTTCGGGTCCGGGACAGGGATTGGAGACCCAGTACTTC

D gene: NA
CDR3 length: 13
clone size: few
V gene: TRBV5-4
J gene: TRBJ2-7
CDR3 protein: CASSLRGSYEQYF
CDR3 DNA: TGTGCCAGCAGCTTGAGGGGCTCCTACGAGCAGTACTTC

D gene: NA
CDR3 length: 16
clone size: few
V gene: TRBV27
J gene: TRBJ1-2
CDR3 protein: CASSRDPTGLNYGYTF
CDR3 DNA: TGTGCCAGCAGTCGAGACCCGACAGGACTTAACTATGGCTACACCTTC

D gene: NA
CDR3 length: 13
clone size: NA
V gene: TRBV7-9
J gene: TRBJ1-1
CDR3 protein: CASSLGSLTEAFF
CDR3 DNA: TGTGCCAGCAGCTTAGGGAGTCTAACTGAAGCTTTCTTT

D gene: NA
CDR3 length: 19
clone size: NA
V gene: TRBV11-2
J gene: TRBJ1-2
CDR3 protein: CASSLGGSWGRGAANGYTF
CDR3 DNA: TGTGCCAGCAGCTTAGGCGGTAGCTGGGGAAGGGGTGCAGCAAATGGCTACACCTTC

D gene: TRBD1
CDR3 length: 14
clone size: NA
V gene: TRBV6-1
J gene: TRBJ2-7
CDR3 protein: CASSARDRGGEQYF
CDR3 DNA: TGTGCCAGCAGTGCCCGGGACAGGGGCGGGGAGCAGTACTTC

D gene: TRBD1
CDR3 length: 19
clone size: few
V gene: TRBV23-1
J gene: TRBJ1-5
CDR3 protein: CASSQPLGQGRFSNQPQHF
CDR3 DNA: TGCGCCAGCAGCCAACCGCTGGGACAGGGAAGATTCAGCAATCAGCCCCAGCATTTT

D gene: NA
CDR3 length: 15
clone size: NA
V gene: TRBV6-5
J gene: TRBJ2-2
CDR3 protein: CASAPVTGYTGELFF
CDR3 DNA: TGTGCCAGCGCCCCGGTGACAGGATACACCGGGGAGCTGTTTTTT

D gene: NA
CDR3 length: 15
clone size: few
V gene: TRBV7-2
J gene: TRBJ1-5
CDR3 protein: CASSLSIGGSQPQHF
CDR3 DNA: TGTGCCAGCAGCTTAAGCATTGGAGGAAGTCAGCCCCAGCATTTT

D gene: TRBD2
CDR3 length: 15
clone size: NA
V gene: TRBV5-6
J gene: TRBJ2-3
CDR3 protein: CASSRLGGITDTQYF
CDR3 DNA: TGTGCCAGCAGCCGGCTGGGGGGGATCACAGATACGCAGTATTTT

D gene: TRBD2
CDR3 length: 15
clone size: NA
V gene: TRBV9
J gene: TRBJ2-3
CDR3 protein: CASSAIAGRTDTQYF
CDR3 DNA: TGTGCCAGCAGCGCCATAGCGGGGCGCACAGATACGCAGTATTTT

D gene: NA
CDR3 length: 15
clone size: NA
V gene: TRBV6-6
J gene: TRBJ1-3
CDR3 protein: CASSWRGTTGNTIYF
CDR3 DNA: TGTGCCAGCAGTTGGCGAGGGACAACTGGAAACACCATATATTTT